The 10 T cell receptor beta chains below all came from one sample that was sequenced in a study of T cells in localized non-small cell lung cancer. Assay used: immunoSEQ multiplex PCR; TCRdb lists only in-frame clones, some missing. The table records roughly 950 clones, roughly 30% of them present only once. The sample in question was normal lung tissue next to the tumor, obtained before any cancer treatment. The receptors stem from a female donor aged 60 or older with stage I lung adenocarcinoma.

By share, this clone ranks as large. The chain has TRBV11-3 and TRBJ2-5; 7 nucleotides line up with TRBD2. Germline CDR1 reads SGHNT; CDR2 reads YENEEA. V was clipped by 5 bases and J by 5 bases; unmatched bases: 11. This CDR3 is built from 15 residues. CDR3 residues: CASSPLGEGLETQYF. CDR3 nucleotide sequence: TGTGCCAGCAGCCCCCTCGGGGAGGGGCTGGAGACCCAGTACTTC.

In its sample, this clone is large (0.1 to 1%). The gene calls are TRBV6-8 and TRBJ2-5, with 8 nucleotides matching TRBD1. The CDR3 loop spans 14 amino acids. Germline V gives CDR1 MNHGY, CDR2 SAAAGT. Trimming took 6 bases from V and 5 from J; bases not matched to a gene: 8. Here the CDR3 DNA reads TGTGCCAGCAGAGGACAGGGTCTATGGGAGACCCAGTACTTC. Its translation is CASRGQGLWETQYF.

The chain is built from TRBV19 and TRBJ1-6, with TRBD1 as a possible D gene (6 bases). Germline assignment: CDR1 LNHDA and CDR2 SQIVND (reference sequence). The CDR3 spans 15 residues. Trimming took 4 bases from V and 6 from J, leaving 13 bases between them. DNA for the CDR3: TGTGCCAGTAGTACCCTGGACAGTACTAATTCACCCCTCCACTTT. Encoded protein: CASSTLDSTNSPLHF.

This clone was seen only a few times. V and J are TRBV1 and TRBJ1-1; the DNA was not compared with TRBD1, the D call given in the table. TRBV1 is given as a pseudogene. CDR3 size: 15 residues. The CDR3 is CTSSQETQGRGEAFF. The DNA for the CDR3 is TGCACCAGCAGCCAAGAAACACAGGGAAGGGGGGAAGCTTTCTTT.

This clone was seen only a few times. This chain links TRBV29-1 with TRBJ1-1; 8 nucleotides line up with TRBD1. Losses at the gene ends were 6 bases for V and 4 bases for J; bases not matched to a gene: 10. CDR3 length equals 14 residues. Germline CDR1 reads SQVTM; CDR2 reads ANQGSEA. The CDR3 spells CSVFGQGLGTEAFF. The CDR3 nucleotides are TGCAGCGTCTTTGGACAGGGTCTGGGCACTGAAGCTTTCTTT.

CDR3 residues: CASSLLLLAVLTDTQYF. The CDR3 DNA follows: TGCGCCAGCAGCCTACTTTTACTAGCGGTCCTCACAGATACGCAGTATTTT. This sequence joins TRBV5-1 and TRBJ2-3; TRBD2 matches at 8 bases. The CDR3 is made up of 17 amino acids. Unmatched junction bases numbered 12, after V lost 4 bases and J lost 2 bases. The germline gives CDR1 SGHRS, CDR2 YFSETQ. The full variable domain, completed using reference TRBV5-1 and TRBJ2-3, is KAGVTQTPRYLIKTRGQQVTLSCSPISGHRSVSWYQQTPGQGLQFLFEYFSETQRNKGNFPGRFSGRQFSNSRSEMNVSTLELGDSALYLCASSLLLLAVLTDTQYFGPGTRLTVL.

The table lists this clone with a few counts. The chain carries TRBV11-3 and TRBJ2-3; the match to TRBD2 covers 11 bases. Germline V CDR1 and CDR2: SGHNT, YENEEA. The V gene end was trimmed by 3 bases and the J gene end by 6 bases; junction bases not matched to a gene: 5. CDR3 size: 15 residues. The DNA of the CDR3 is TGTGCCAGCAGCTTGGAACTAGCGGGAGTTGATACGCAGTATTTT. Its translation: CASSLELAGVDTQYF.

CDR3 sequence: CASIYRGSGNYGYTF. The CDR3 region has the DNA TGTGCCAGTATCTATCGGGGTTCTGGTAACTATGGCTACACCTTC. The rearrangement links TRBV28 to TRBJ1-2; no clear D. This CDR3 comprises 15 residues. Trimming took off 9 bases at V and 1 base at J, with 18 bases between the two ends. The germline gives CDR1 MDHEN, CDR2 SYDVKM.

The V gene is TRBV29-1, the J gene TRBJ1-1; 9 bases fit TRBD1. CDR1 and CDR2 from the germline V gene are SQVTM and ANQGSEA. The CDR3 length is 12 residues. V lost 6 bases to trimming and J lost 1 base; unmatched junction nucleotides: 0. CDR3 residues: CSVGQGNTEAFF. CDR3 bases: TGCAGCGTGGGACAGGGGAACACTGAAGCTTTCTTT.

By proportion, this clone is large. The rearrangement joins TRBV11-3 to TRBJ1-1, with 8 bases fitting TRBD1. Germline CDR1 and CDR2: SGHNT and YENEEA. The CDR3 runs 16 residues. The junction had 11 bases not matched to a gene; V was cut back by 7 bases and J by 1 base. CDR3 bases: TGTGCCAGCACCTCAGGGGGCGCGAATACGAACACTGAAGCTTTCTTT. Amino acids: CASTSGGANTNTEAFF.